The entry below describes one T cell receptor (beta chain). Its antigen remains unknown. The data were obtained in a study of ipilimumab plus nivolumab after autologous stem cell transplantation. About the study: The DLBCL group included primary refractory and relapsed cases.

Whole-study findings and limits: TCR repertoire, Treg phenotype and gut microbiota reportedly support more study of this approach.

The junction had 6 bases not matched to a gene; V was cut back by 5 bases and J by 0 bases. There are 15 residues in the CDR3. Germline V lookup: CDR1 MNHEY, CDR2 SVGAGI. TCRdb keeps only in-frame clones here, not all; method: immunoSEQ multiplex PCR. The sample records about 10,000 clones, about 81% being singletons. The chain links TRBV6-5 to TRBJ2-7; 8 nucleotides align to TRBD1. This TCR was sampled from a male donor with diffuse large B-cell lymphoma. The sequencing here drew on PBMCs, taken in a trial of ipilimumab plus nivolumab as post-transplant consolidation. The CDR3 loop is CASSRQTGASYEQYF. The CDR3 DNA is TGTGCCAGCAGTCGCCAGACAGGGGCCTCCTACGAGCAGTACTTC.